The clone carrying this T cell receptor (beta chain) was recorded many times. These data come from a study of CD8 T cells in ankylosing spondylitis. Via MiXCR, TCRdb re-called the 5' RACE reads, giving one row per CDR3 protein. The sample shows 6,000 to 8,500 distinct CDR3 sequences, around 8.7% of them seen only once. This CDR3 is built from 13 residues. V dropped 9 bases and J dropped 7; count of bases not matched to a gene: 7. Germline-derived CDR1 and CDR2 are LNHDA and SQIVND (reference sequence). J is TRBJ2-1 and V is TRBV19; 9 nucleotides line up with TRBD2. This receptor was taken from a male donor with ankylosing spondylitis or in good health (not recorded which). The sample consisted of blood, either unsorted or a sorted T cell fraction (not recorded which). The CDR3: CARPLAGRNEQFF. In DNA, the CDR3 is TGTGCCAGGCCTCTAGCGGGGAGGAATGAGCAGTTCTTC.